The table lists the clone carrying this TCR beta chain with many counts. The data were obtained in a study of spatial heterogeneity in lung cancer. TCRdb re-analysed the 5' RACE reads in MiXCR, keeping a single row per CDR3 protein. The data contain 60,000 to 75,000 distinct CDR3 sequences, roughly 5.9% of them singletons. With V trimmed by 7 bases and J by 1 base, 5 bases remained unmatched. Germline V gives CDR1 LGHDT, CDR2 YNNKEL (reference sequence). The CDR3 has 14 amino acids. Time point of the sample: sample taken at primary tumor resection. Samples were donated by 72 untreated early-stage non-small cell lung cancer patients.

The chain combines TRBV3-1 with TRBJ1-1; TRBD1 agrees at 8 bases. The receptor's source is a female donor with early-stage non-small cell lung cancer. The source was PBMCs, collected at surgery. This chain's CDR3 is CASTQGAGNTEAFF. For the CDR3, the DNA is TGTGCCAGCACCCAGGGGGCGGGGAACACTGAAGCTTTCTTT.